These 7 T cell receptor beta chains share one sample of origin, sequenced in a study of cytomegalovirus exposure and HLA in healthy donors. Both 60 Vbeta primers and 13 Jbeta primers went into the PCR. Sequencing used immunoSEQ multiplex PCR; TCRdb keeps in-frame clones, though not all of them. The table records 150,000 to 200,000 clones, 80% to 90% of them present only once. Sequenced sample: PBMCs. Receptors originate from a man between 18 and 35 years old in good health and CMV-seropositive.

The rearrangement joins TRBV27 to TRBJ1-2; 8 bases fit TRBD1. Germline V gene lookup returns CDR1 MNHEY and CDR2 SMNVEV (reference sequence). The CDR3 is made up of 15 amino acids. V was clipped by 6 bases and J by 0 bases; unmatched bases: 6. CDR3 DNA sequence: TGTGCCAGCAGACTGGGACAGGCAGCTAACTATGGCTACACCTTC. Translated: CASRLGQAANYGYTF.

This clone was counted once. J is TRBJ2-7 and V is TRBV14; 7 bases align to TRBD2. Germline trimming cut 3 bases from V and 3 bases from J; bases unmatched to any gene: 8. The CDR3 runs 15 residues. The germline V gene encodes CDR1 SGHDN and CDR2 FVKESK. As DNA, the CDR3 is TGTGCCAGCAGCCACGGCCCTCGGGGGGACTACGAGCAGTACTTC. Its protein product is CASSHGPRGDYEQYF.

V is TRBV4-2 and J is TRBJ2-7; the match to TRBD2 covers 7 bases. Germline V gene data show CDR1 as LGHNA and CDR2 as YNFKEQ. The CDR3 has 13 residues. With 5 bases clipped from V and 4 bases from J, the junction kept 5 bases outside the gene matches. CDR3 sequence reads: CASSLSGDYEQYF. In nucleotides, the CDR3 is TGTGCCAGCAGCTTGAGCGGGGATTACGAGCAGTACTTC.

This rearrangement joins TRBV13 to TRBJ1-3; D is unresolved. CDR1 and CDR2 (germline): PRHDT, FYEKMQ (reference sequence). Trimming removed 5 bases at V and 0 bases at J, with 5 bases between. There are 13 residues in the CDR3. In nucleotides, the CDR3 is TGTGCCAGCAGCGCGAGCTCTGGAAACACCATATATTTT. Protein sequence: CASSASSGNTIYF. Complete variable domain (other parts from reference TRBV13 and TRBJ1-3): AAGVIQSPRHLIKEKRETATLKCYPIPRHDTVYWYQQGPGQDPQFLISFYEKMQSDKGSIPDRFSAQQFSDYHSELNMSSLELGDSALYFCASSASSGNTIYFGEGSWLTVV.

This clone is a singleton in its sample. The V and J genes are TRBV9 and TRBJ2-5, with 10 bases aligning to TRBD2. The germline CDR1 and CDR2 sequences are SGDLS and YYNGEE. V lost 0 bases, J lost 4 bases, and 3 bases stayed unmatched. The CDR3 extends over 15 amino acids. CDR3 nucleotides: TGTGCCAGCAGCGTAGTTAGCGGGGGGCCAGAGACCCAGTACTTC. It yields the protein CASSVVSGGPETQYF. The variable domain in full, with the rest retrieved from reference TRBV9 and TRBJ2-5, is DSGVTQTPKHLITATGQRVTLRCSPRSGDLSVYWYQQSLDQGLQFLIQYYNGEERAKGNILERFSAQQFPDLHSELNLSSLELGDSALYFCASSVVSGGPETQYFGPGTRLLVL.

J is TRBJ1-1 and V is TRBV30; 7 bases are shared with TRBD1. Germline V gene lookup returns CDR1 GTSNPN and CDR2 SVGIG (reference sequence). V gave up 2 bases and J gave up 3 bases; unmatched junction bases: 18. This CDR3 comprises 18 residues. CDR3 bases: TGTGCCTGGAGTTCACGAACCCCAGTCATCAGGGGGGACACTGAAGCTTTCTTT. The encoded protein is CAWSSRTPVIRGDTEAFF.

V and J are TRBV6-5 and TRBJ1-1, with D perhaps matching TRBD1 (5 bases). The CDR3 spans 13 residues. The V gene's germline CDR1 is MNHEY and CDR2 SVGAGI. Trimming left V 8 bases short and J 5 bases short, with 15 bases between. The CDR3 DNA sequence: TGTGCCAGCGTTCGGGGCGGGGGGACTGAAGCTTTCTTT. It encodes CASVRGGGTEAFF.